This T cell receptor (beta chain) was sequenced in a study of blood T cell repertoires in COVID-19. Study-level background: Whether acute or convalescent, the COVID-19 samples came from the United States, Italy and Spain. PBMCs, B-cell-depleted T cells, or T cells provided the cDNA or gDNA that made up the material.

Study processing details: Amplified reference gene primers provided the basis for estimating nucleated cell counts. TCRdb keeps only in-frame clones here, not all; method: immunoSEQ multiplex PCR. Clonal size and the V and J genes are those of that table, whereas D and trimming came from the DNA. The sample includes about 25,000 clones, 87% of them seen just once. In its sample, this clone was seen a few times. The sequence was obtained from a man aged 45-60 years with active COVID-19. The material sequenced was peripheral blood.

CDR3 in DNA: TGTGCCAGCAGTTACTCGCCCGGGACAACTGAAGCTTTCTTT. Translated: CASSYSPGTTEAFF. V usage is TRBV6-6 and J usage is TRBJ1-1; maybe TRBD1 (6 bases). The CDR3 has 14 amino acids. Trimming stripped 0 bases from V and 5 bases from J, with 10 bases between. Looked up from germline, CDR1 is MNHNY and CDR2 is SVGAGI (reference sequence).